Included here is one TCR beta chain sequence, with context. The antigen remains unidentified. This sample is drawn from a study of CD4 T cells in relation to SARS-CoV-2 and coronaviruses. Study in general: Median patient age was nearly 40 years, spanning 21 to 72 years.

90,000 to 100,000 naive or memory CD4+ cells were cultured with CEF peptides for about 10 days. This table comes from immunoSEQ multiplex PCR, and its TCRdb copy is limited to in-frame clones, with some not included. The repertoire includes around 45,000 clones, more than 65% of them detected once, and approximately 1.5% sits in the top ten. V dropped 5 bases and J dropped 3; count of bases not matched to a gene: 9. The CDR3 runs to 15 residues. CDR1 and CDR2 (germline): SEHNR, FQNEAQ (reference sequence). The TCR originated in an adult with COVID-19. The chain joins TRBV7-9 to TRBJ2-7; 8 bases line up with TRBD2. The sample consisted of naive CD4+ T cells from PBMCs, cultured in vitro. Subset specified: naive CD4+ T cells isolated by negative enrichment. The CDR3 reads CASSRLGGRNYEQYF. The CDR3 DNA reads TGTGCCAGCAGCCGATTAGGCGGGAGGAACTACGAGCAGTACTTC.